The source of this T cell receptor beta chain is a study of blood T cells in healthy people across ages. The second PCR ran about 6 to 11 cycles with a sample-barcoded 5' primer and J-beta primers. Unique molecular identifiers of 12 random nucleotides labeled each cDNA. Each CDR3 protein gets one entry after TCRdb re-called the 5' RACE reads with MiXCR. The table has roughly 500,000 distinct CDR3 sequences, around 24% seen once; the top ten hold 8.7%. Germline V gives CDR1 MDHEN, CDR2 SYDVKM. Trimming removed 7 bases from V and 5 bases from J, with 12 bases in between. This CDR3 has 12 residues. Every participating donor contributed 9.5 to 10 milliliters of peripheral blood through a draw. The same sample was also used in a study of T cells of mothers and their children. That work contributes: It was observed that no persistent microchimeric T cell clones could be detected.

The source is a boy aged 5-17 years in good health. V usage is TRBV28 and J usage is TRBJ2-7; no firm D call. The sequenced material came from blood. The CDR3 bases are TGTGCCAGCACCGACGACCCCCACGAGCAGTACTTC. Translation: CASTDDPHEQYF. The full variable domain, rest sourced from reference TRBV28 and TRBJ2-7, is DVKVTQSSRYLVKRTGEKVFLECVQDMDHENMFWYRQDPGLGLRLIYFSYDVKMKEKGDIPEGYSVSREKKERFSLILESASTNQTSMYLCASTDDPHEQYFGPGTRLTVT.